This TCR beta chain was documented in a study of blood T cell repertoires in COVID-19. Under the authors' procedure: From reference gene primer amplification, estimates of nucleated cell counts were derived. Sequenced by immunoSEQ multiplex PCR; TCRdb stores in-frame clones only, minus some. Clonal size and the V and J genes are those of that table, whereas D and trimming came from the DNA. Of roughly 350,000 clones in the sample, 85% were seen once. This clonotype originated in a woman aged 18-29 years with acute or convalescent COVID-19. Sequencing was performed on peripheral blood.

DNA of the CDR3: TGTGCCAGCAGTCGGGCGCGGGGGGCTAACACTGAAGCTTTCTTT. Translating gives CASSRARGANTEAFF. The chain combines TRBV6-2 or TRBV6-3 with TRBJ1-1; D is perhaps TRBD1 (6 bases). The CDR3 covers 15 residues. Germline V gene sequence: CDR1 MNHEY, CDR2 SVGEGT. V lost 5 bases and J lost 2, with 15 bases in between.